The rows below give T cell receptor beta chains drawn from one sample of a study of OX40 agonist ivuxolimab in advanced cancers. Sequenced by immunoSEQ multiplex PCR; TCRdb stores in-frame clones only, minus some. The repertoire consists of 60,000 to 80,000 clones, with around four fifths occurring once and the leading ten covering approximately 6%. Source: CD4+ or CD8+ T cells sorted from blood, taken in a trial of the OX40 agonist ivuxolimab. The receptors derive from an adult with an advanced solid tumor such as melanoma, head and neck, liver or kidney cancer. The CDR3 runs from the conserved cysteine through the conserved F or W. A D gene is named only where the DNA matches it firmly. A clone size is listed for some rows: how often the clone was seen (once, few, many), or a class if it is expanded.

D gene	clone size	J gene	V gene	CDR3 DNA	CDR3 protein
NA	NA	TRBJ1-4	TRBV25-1	TGTGCCAGCAGTGAACCCCTTCGGGGAAAACTGTTTTTT	CASSEPLRGKLFF
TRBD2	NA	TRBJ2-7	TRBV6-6	TGTGCCAGCAGTTACGGGACTAGCGCGCCCTACGAGCAGTACTTC	CASSYGTSAPYEQYF
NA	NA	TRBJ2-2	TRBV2	TGTGCCAGCAGTGCAGAGAGCAACACCGGGGAGCTGTTTTTT	CASSAESNTGELFF
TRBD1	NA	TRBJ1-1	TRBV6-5	TGTGCCAGCAGTTACGGTAGGGGACAGAGGAACACTGAAGCTTTCTTT	CASSYGRGQRNTEAFF
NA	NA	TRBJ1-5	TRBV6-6	TGTGCCAGCAGTTTGAACCTCAATCAGCCCCAGCATTTT	CASSLNLNQPQHF
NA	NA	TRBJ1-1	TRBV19	TGTGCCAGTAGTATCGGGGCAGAGAACACTGAAGCTTTCTTT	CASSIGAENTEAFF
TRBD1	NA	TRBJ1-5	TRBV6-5	TGTGCCAGCAGCTCCGGGGGGACAGGGGGCCAGCCCCAGCATTTT	CASSSGGTGGQPQHF
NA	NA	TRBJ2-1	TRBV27	TGTGCCAGCAGTCCAACACTAGGGAATGAGCAGTTCTTC	CASSPTLGNEQFF
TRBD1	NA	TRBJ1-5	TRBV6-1	TGTGCCAGCAGTGAAGTTGGGACAGGGGGCCATCAGCCCCAGCATTTT	CASSEVGTGGHQPQHF
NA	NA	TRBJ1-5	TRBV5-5	TGTGCCAGCAGCTTGTTCGTGGGCGAGGGCAATCAGCCCCAGCATTTT	CASSLFVGEGNQPQHF
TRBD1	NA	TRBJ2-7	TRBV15	TGTGCCACCAGCAGGCCAGGGGGAAGGGGCTACGAGCAGTACTTC	CATSRPGGRGYEQYF
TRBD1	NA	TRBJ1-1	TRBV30	TGTGCCTGGAGTGTAGGTACAGGGGCGAGCTCGCGAGCTTTCTTT	CAWSVGTGASSRAFF
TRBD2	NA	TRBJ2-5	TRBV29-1	TGCAGCGCCGGGGGGGGTACGGAGACCCAGTACTTC	CSAGGGTETQYF
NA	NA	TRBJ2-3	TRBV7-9	TGTGCCAGCAGCTTAATTTCAGAGGTGACAGATACGCAGTATTTT	CASSLISEVTDTQYF
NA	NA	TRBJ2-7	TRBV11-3	TGTGCCAGCAGCTTAGCCAGGGGCCTCGACGAGCAGTACTTC	CASSLARGLDEQYF
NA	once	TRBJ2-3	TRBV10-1	TGCGCCAGCAGCGGGACGACAGATACGCAGTATTTT	CASSGTTDTQYF
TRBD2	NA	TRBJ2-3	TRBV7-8	TGTGCCAGCGGGCCGGGACTACAAACAGATACGCAGTATTTT	CASGPGLQTDTQYF
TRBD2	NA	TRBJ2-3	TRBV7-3	TGTGCCAGCAGCTTAGTGGGACTAGAGACAGATACGCAGTATTTT	CASSLVGLETDTQYF
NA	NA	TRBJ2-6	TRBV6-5	TGTGCCAGCAGCCCTCAGGGCCTTGGGGCCAACGTCCTGACTTTC	CASSPQGLGANVLTF
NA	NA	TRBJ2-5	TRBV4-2	TGTGCCAGCAGTGCGATGCTCGGGGAGGACCTTTGGGAGACCCAGTACTTC	CASSAMLGEDLWETQYF
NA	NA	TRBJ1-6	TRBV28	TGTGCCAGCAGGAAATTAGGGGCAATTCATAATTCACCCCTCCACTTT	CASRKLGAIHNSPLHF
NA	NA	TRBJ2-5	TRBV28	TGTGCCAGCAGTAAGGGGGAGACCCAGTACTTC	CASSKGETQYF
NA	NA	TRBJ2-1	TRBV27	TGTGCCAGCAGTCCAGAGGCGTCGAGCTCCTACAATGAGCAGTTCTTC	CASSPEASSSYNEQFF
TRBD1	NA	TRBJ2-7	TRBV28	TGTGCCAGCAGACTTATATCCCCTCGGGACAGGGACCCCTACGAGCAGTACTTC	CASRLISPRDRDPYEQYF
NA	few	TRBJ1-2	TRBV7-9	TGTGCCAGCAGCTTAAGTTCTGGGTTCCTTGGCTACACCTTC	CASSLSSGFLGYTF
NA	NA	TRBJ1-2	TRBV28	TGTGCCAGCAGTGAAGCGGGGCAGAAGTATGGCTACACCTTC	CASSEAGQKYGYTF
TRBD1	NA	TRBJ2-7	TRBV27	TGTGCCAGCAGCAGACAGGGGAGAATCTACGAGCAGTACTTC	CASSRQGRIYEQYF
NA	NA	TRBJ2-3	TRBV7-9	TGTGCCAGCAGCATTAGGTCTGGGAAAGATACGCAGTATTTT	CASSIRSGKDTQYF
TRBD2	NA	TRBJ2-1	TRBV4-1	TGCGCCAGCAGCCTCGGACTAGCCTACAATGAGCAGTTCTTC	CASSLGLAYNEQFF
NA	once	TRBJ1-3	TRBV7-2	TGTGCCAGCAGCTTAGGGGGGGTTAGCTCTGGAAACACCATATATTTT	CASSLGGVSSGNTIYF
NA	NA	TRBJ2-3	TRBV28	TGTGCCAGCAGCCAGGGGTTCGGGAGCATTTCAGATACGCAGTATTTT	CASSQGFGSISDTQYF
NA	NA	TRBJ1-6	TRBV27	TGTGCCAGCAGGTCCCACGGGTCACCCCTCCACTTT	CASRSHGSPLHF
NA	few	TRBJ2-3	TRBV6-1	TGTGCCAGTGGGCGGGACTTCAGCACAGATACGCAGTATTTT	CASGRDFSTDTQYF
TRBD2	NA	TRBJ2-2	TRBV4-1	TGCGCCAGCAGCCCCCCTTCGGGGACTAGCGGCCGGGAGCTGTTTTTT	CASSPPSGTSGRELFF
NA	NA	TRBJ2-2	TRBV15	TGTGCCACCCGAAGGCAAGGGGACACCGGGGAGCTGTTTTTT	CATRRQGDTGELFF
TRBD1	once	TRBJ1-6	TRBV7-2	TGTGCCAGCAGCTTAGGGCCAGGGGGCGCGTCCCTCCACTTT	CASSLGPGGASLHF
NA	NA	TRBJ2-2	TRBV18	TGTGCCAGCTCACCACGCGGCACCGGGGAGCTGTTTTTT	CASSPRGTGELFF
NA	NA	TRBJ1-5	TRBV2	TGTGCCAGCAGTGAGTGGGAGAAGCCCCAGCATTTT	CASSEWEKPQHF
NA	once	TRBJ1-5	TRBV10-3	TGTGCCATCAGTGAGTCCTTGTATTACAGCAGCAATCAGCCCCAGCATTTT	CAISESLYYSSNQPQHF
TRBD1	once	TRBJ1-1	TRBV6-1	TGTGCCAGCAGTGAATGGAGGGACGGACAGGGGAACACTGAAGCTTTCTTT	CASSEWRDGQGNTEAFF
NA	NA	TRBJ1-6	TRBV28	TGTGCCAGCAGTGGAGGGTCGGTCTCACCCCTCCACTTT	CASSGGSVSPLHF
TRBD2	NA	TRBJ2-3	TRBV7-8	TGTGCCAGCAGCTTAGACCCCTCAGCGGGGGCGCAGTATTTT	CASSLDPSAGAQYF
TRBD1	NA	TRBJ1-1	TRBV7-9	TGTGCCAGCAGCCCTGGACAGGGGAAACGGAACACTGAAGCTTTCTTT	CASSPGQGKRNTEAFF
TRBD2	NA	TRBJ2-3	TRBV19	TGTGCCAGACTAGCGGGGAGAGGAGATACGCAGTATTTT	CARLAGRGDTQYF